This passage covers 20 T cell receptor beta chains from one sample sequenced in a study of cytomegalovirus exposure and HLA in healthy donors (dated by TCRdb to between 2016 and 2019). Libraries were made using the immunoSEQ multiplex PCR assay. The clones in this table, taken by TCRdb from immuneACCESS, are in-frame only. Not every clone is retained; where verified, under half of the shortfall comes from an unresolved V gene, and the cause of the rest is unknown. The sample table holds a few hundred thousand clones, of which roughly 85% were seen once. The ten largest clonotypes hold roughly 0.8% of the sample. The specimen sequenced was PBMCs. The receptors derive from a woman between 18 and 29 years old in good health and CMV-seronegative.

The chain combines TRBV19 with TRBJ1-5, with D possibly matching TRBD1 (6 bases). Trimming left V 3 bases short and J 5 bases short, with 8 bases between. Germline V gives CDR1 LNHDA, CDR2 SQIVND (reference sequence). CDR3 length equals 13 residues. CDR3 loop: CASSIQGHQPQHF. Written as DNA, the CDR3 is TGTGCCAGTAGTATTCAGGGGCATCAGCCCCAGCATTTT.

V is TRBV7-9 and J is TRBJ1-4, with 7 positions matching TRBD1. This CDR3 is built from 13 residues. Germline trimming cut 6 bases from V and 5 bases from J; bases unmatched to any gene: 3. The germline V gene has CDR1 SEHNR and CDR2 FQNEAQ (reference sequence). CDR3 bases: TGTGCCAGCAGTCCACAGGGGAATGAAAAACTGTTTTTT. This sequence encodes CASSPQGNEKLFF.

The CDR3 spells CASSPEGGRAPADTQYF. The CDR3 DNA follows: TGTGCCAGCAGCCCGGAGGGAGGGAGGGCCCCCGCAGATACGCAGTATTTT. This sequence joins TRBV27 and TRBJ2-3, with TRBD2 identical over 7 bases. This CDR3 spans 17 amino acids. V was clipped by 6 bases and J by 4 bases; unmatched bases: 16. CDR1 is MNHEY, CDR2 SMNVEV, per germline (reference sequence).

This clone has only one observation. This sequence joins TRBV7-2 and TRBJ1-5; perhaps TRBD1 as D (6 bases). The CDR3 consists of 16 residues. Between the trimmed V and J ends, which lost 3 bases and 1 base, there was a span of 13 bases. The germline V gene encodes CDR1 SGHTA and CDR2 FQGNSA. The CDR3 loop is CASSFSAGASNQPQHF. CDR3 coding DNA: TGTGCCAGCAGCTTTTCCGCAGGGGCCAGCAATCAGCCCCAGCATTTT.

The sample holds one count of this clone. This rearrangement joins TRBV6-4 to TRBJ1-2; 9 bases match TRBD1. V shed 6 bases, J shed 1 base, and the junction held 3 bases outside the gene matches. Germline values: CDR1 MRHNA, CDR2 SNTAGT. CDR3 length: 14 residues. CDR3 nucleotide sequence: TGTGCCAGCAGCCCGGGACAGGGTAACTATGGCTACACCTTC. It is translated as CASSPGQGNYGYTF.

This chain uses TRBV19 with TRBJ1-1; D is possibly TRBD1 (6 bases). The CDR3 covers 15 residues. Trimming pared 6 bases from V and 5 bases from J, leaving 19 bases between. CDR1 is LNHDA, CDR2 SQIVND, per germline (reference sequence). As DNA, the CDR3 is TGTGCCAGTAGCCCCAAGACAGGCCATAGGACTGAAGCTTTCTTT. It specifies CASSPKTGHRTEAFF.

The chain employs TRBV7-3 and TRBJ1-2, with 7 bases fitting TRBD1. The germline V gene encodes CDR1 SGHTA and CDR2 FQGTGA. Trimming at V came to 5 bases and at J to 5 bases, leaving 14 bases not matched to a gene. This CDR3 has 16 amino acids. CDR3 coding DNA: TGTGCCAGCAGCGAGGGGACAGCCTTAGGGGTTTATGGCTACACCTTC. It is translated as CASSEGTALGVYGYTF.

The CDR3 region has the DNA TGCAGCCAAGTCGGGGGATCCACAGATACGCAGTATTTT. This encodes CSQVGGSTDTQYF. V gene TRBV29-1 combines with J gene TRBJ2-3, with a tentative D call TRBD2 (6 bases). Germline V gene lookup returns CDR1 SQVTM and CDR2 ANQGSEA. The V end was cut by 8 bases, the J end by 2 bases, with 14 bases between. The CDR3 sequence is 13 residues long.

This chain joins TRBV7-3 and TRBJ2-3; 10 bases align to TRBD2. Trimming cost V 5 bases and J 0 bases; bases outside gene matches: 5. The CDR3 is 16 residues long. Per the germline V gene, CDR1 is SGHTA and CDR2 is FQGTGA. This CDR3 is CASSRTSGVSTDTQYF. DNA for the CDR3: TGTGCCAGCAGCCGGACTAGCGGAGTCAGCACAGATACGCAGTATTTT. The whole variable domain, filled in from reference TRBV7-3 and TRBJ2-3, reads GAGVSQTPSNKVTEKGKYVELRCDPISGHTALYWYRQSLGQGPEFLIYFQGTGAADDSGLPNDRFFAVRPEGSVSTLKIQRTERGDSAVYLCASSRTSGVSTDTQYFGPGTRLTVL.

The CDR3 protein is CASSGSGSYEQYF. The CDR3 coding sequence is TGTGCCAGCAGCGGTAGCGGGAGCTACGAGCAGTACTTC. The chain carries TRBV6-5 and TRBJ2-7; 9 positions agree with TRBD2. The ends lost 6 bases at V and 3 bases at J; junction bases unmatched: 3. The CDR3 is 13 residues long. CDR1 is MNHEY, CDR2 SVGAGI, per germline.

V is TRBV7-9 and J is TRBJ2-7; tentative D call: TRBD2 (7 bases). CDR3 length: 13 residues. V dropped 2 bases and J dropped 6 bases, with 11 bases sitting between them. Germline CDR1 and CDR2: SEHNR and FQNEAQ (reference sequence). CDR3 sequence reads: CASSLSGGSEQYF. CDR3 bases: TGTGCCAGCAGCTTATCGGGGGGCTCCGAGCAGTACTTC.

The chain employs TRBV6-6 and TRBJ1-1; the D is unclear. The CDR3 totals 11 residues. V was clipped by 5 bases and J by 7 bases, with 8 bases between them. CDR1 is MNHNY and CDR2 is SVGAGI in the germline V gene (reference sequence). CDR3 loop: CASSERGEAFF. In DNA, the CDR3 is TGTGCCAGCAGTGAACGGGGTGAAGCTTTCTTT.

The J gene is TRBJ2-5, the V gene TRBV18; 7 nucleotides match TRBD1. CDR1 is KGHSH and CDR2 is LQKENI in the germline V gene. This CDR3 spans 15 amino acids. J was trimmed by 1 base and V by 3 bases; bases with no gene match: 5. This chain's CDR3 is CASSPRGGSQETQYF. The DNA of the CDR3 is TGTGCCAGCTCACCCCGAGGGGGCAGCCAAGAGACCCAGTACTTC.

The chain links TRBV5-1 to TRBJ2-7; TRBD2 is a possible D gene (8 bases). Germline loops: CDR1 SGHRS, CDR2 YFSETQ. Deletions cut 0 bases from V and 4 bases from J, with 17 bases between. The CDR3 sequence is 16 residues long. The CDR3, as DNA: TGCGCCAGCAGCTTGGGGCCGGGAGGGGGCATATACGAGCAGTACTTC. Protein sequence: CASSLGPGGGIYEQYF.

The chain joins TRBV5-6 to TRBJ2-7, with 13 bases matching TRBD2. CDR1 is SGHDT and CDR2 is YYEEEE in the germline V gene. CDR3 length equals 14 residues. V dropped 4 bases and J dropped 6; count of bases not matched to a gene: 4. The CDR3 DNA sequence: TGTGCCAGCAGCCCGGGACTAGCGGGACCCGAGCAGTACTTC. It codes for CASSPGLAGPEQYF.

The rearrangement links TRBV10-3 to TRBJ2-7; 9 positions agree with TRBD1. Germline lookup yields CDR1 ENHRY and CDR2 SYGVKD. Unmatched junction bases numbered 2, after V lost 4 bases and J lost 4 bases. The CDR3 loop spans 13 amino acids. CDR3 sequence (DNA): TGTGCCATCAGTGGGACAGGGGCTTACGAGCAGTACTTC. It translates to CAISGTGAYEQYF.

In nucleotides, the CDR3 is TGTGCCAGCAGCCCCCGCAGCGGGAGATCCCCCTACGAGCAGTACTTC. It yields the protein CASSPRSGRSPYEQYF. The J gene is TRBJ2-7, the V gene TRBV9; 8 bases are shared with TRBD2. With 4 bases clipped from V and 2 bases from J, the junction kept 11 bases outside the gene matches. Per the germline V gene, CDR1 is SGDLS and CDR2 is YYNGEE. The CDR3 spans 16 residues.

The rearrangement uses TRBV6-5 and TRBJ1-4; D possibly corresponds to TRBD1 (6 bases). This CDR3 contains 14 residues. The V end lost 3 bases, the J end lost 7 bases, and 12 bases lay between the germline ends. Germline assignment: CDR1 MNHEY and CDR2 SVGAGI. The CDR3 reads CASSYFGGAEKLFF. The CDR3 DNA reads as TGTGCCAGCAGTTATTTCGGGGGGGCTGAAAAACTGTTTTTT.

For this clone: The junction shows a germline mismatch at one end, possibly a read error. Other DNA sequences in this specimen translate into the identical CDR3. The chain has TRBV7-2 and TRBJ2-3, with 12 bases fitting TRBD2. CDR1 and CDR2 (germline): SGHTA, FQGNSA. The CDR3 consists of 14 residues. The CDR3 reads CASSLAGGGDTQYF. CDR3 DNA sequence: TGTGCCAGCAGCCTAGCGGGAGGGGGGGATACGCAGTATTTT.

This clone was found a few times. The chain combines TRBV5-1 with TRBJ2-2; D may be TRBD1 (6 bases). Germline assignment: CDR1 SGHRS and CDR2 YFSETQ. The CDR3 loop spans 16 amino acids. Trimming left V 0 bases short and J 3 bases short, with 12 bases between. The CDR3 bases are TGCGCCAGCAGCTTGGCCCAGGGGTTAGACACCGGGGAGCTGTTTTTT. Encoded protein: CASSLAQGLDTGELFF.